This TCR beta chain was recovered during a study of blood T cell repertoires in COVID-19. The method was immunoSEQ multiplex PCR; TCRdb's version includes in-frame clones alone and lacks a portion of them. The repertoire holds 250,000 to 350,000 clones, 65% to 85% seen once, with more than 1.2% in the top ten. Followed over time, Seattle patients had been enrolled while infection was active. This CDR3 comprises 15 residues. V trimming: 6 bases; J trimming: 3 bases; junction bases outside the gene matches: 10. CDR1 and CDR2 from the germline V gene are MDHEN and SYDVKM. The rearrangement uses TRBV28 and TRBJ2-7; 8 positions agree with TRBD1. The sequence came from a human donor with COVID-19, enrolled during active disease. The donor label of this sample is uncertain. The specimen was peripheral blood. The DNA for the CDR3 is TGTGCCAGCAGACTCGGGACAGGAGCCGTCTACGAGCAGTACTTC. Amino acids: CASRLGTGAVYEQYF. The whole variable domain, filled in from reference TRBV28 and TRBJ2-7, reads DVKVTQSSRYLVKRTGEKVFLECVQDMDHENMFWYRQDPGLGLRLIYFSYDVKMKEKGDIPEGYSVSREKKERFSLILESASTNQTSMYLCASRLGTGAVYEQYFGPGTRLTVT.